This T cell receptor beta chain was documented in a study of identical twins. General study findings and limits: Analyses based on zero insertions could be partly confounded by invariant MAIT and iNKT cells. Abundant beta clonotypes from cord blood had fewer insertions, unlike memory repertoires, which showed none.

This CDR3 is built from 21 residues. Germline CDR1 is DFQATT and CDR2 is SNEGSKA (reference sequence). V was pared by 0 bases and J by 1 base, with 28 bases between. With respect to this clonotype: The antigen is unknown.

Unique molecular identifiers were present on the cDNA, and a universal primer site came from template switching. MiXCR, applied by TCRdb to the 5' RACE reads, yields one record per CDR3 protein. The data show some 1,700,000 distinct CDR3 sequences, roughly 35% seen once. Input material: cord blood. The chain uses TRBV20-1 and TRBJ2-4, with a tentative D call TRBD2 (5 bases). This sequence was found in a newborn girl in good health. CDR3: CSARERPIPSRGLMAKNIQYF. In DNA form, the CDR3 reads TGCAGTGCTAGAGAGAGGCCCATTCCCTCCAGAGGGCTCATGGCCAAAAACATTCAGTACTTC.